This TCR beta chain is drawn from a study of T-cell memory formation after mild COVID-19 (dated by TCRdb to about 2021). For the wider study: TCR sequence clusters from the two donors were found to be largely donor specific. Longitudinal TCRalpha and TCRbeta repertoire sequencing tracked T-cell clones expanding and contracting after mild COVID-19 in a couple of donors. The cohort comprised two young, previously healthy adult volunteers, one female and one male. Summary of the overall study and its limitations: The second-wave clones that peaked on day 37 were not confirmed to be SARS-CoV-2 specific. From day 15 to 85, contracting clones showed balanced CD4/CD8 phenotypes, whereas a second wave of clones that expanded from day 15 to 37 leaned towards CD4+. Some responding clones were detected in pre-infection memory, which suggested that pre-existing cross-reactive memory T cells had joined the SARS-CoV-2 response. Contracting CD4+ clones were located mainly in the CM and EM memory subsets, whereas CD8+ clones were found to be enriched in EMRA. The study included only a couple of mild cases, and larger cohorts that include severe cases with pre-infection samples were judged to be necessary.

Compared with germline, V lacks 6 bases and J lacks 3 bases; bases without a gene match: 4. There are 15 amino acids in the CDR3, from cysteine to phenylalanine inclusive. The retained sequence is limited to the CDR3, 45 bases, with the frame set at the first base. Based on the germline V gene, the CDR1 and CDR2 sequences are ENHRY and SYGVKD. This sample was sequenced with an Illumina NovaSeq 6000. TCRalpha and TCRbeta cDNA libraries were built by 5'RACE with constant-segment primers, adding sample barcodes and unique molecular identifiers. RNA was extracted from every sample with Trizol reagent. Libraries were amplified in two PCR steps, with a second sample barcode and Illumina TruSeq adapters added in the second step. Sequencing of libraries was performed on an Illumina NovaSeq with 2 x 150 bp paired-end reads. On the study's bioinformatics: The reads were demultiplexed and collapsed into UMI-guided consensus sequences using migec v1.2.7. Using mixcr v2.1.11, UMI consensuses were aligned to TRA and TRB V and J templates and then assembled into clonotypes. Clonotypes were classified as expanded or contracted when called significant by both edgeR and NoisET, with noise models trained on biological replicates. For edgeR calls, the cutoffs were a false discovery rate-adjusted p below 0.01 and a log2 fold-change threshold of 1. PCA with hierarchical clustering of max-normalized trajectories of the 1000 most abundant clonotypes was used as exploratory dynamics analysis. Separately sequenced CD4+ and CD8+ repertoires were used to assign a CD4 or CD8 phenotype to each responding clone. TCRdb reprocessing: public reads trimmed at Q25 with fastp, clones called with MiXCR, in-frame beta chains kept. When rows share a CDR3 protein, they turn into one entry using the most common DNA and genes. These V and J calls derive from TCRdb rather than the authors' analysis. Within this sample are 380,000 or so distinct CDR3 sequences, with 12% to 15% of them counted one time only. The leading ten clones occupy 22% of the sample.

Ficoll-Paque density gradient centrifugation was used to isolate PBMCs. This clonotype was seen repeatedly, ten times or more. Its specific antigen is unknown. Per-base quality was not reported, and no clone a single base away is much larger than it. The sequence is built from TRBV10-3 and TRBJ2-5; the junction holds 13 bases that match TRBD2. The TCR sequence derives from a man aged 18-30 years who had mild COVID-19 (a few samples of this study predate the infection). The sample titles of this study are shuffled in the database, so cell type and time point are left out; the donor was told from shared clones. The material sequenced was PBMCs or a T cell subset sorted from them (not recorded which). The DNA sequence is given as TGTGCCATCAGGGAGACTAGCGGGGGGAAAGAGACCCAGTACTTC. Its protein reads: CAIRETSGGKETQYF.